The 8 T cell receptor beta chains given below trace back to one sample, sequenced in a study of T cell changes during pregnancy in multiple sclerosis (dated by TCRdb to the late 2010s). The protocol used for the library was the immunoSEQ multiplex PCR assay. The table comes from immuneACCESS by way of TCRdb, which keeps in-frame sequences with V and J called. Part of the clones is missing from these tables; in studies checked, under half for an unresolved V gene and the rest for unknown reasons. This sample comprises roughly 40,000 clones, more than 90% of them detected only once. The ten largest clones capture over 10% of the sample. The material sequenced was CD8+ T cells from peripheral blood mononuclear cells, taken in the first trimester of pregnancy. Receptors originate from a female donor with multiple sclerosis, enrolled in a pregnancy study.

The chain couples TRBV11-2 to TRBJ2-3; 11 bases align to TRBD2. In germline, CDR1 is SGHAT, CDR2 FQNNGV. The CDR3 spans 15 residues. V gave up 6 bases and J gave up 4 bases; unmatched junction bases: 6. The CDR3 bases are TGTGCCAGCAGACGTAGCGGGGGGGACTCAGATACGCAGTATTTT. The encoded protein is CASRRSGGDSDTQYF.

The V call is TRBV7-6, the J call TRBJ2-7, with 8 bases that match TRBD1. Trimming cost V 5 bases and J 6 bases; bases outside gene matches: 12. Germline V CDR1 and CDR2: SGHVS, FNYEAQ. CDR3 size: 15 residues. CDR3: CASSPRGPARFEQYF. CDR3 coding DNA: TGTGCCAGCAGCCCCAGGGGGCCGGCCCGATTCGAGCAGTACTTC.

The chain links TRBV9 to TRBJ1-5; no reliable D call. Trimming cost V 0 bases and J 2 bases, with 6 bases left between them. Germline CDR1 and CDR2: SGDLS and YYNGEE. The CDR3 runs to 14 residues. CDR3: CASSVAGGNQPQHF. The DNA of the CDR3 is TGTGCCAGCAGCGTAGCCGGGGGCAATCAGCCCCAGCATTTT.

The rearrangement uses TRBV7-2 and TRBJ2-2, with 9 bases identical to TRBD1. This CDR3 comprises 14 residues. Per the germline V gene, CDR1 is SGHTA and CDR2 is FQGNSA. Trimming took 7 bases from V and 6 from J; bases not matched to a gene: 6. The CDR3: CASNPGTGSGELFF. In DNA, the CDR3 is TGTGCCAGCAACCCCGGGACAGGGTCCGGGGAGCTGTTTTTT.

The chain recombines TRBV21-1 with TRBJ2-7; the D segment call TRBD1 is taken from the table without a DNA check. TRBV21-1 is described as a pseudogene. The CDR3 loop spans 16 amino acids. CDR3 DNA sequence: TGTGCCAGCAGCAAAATCAGGACAGGTTTTTCCTACGAGCAGTACTTC. It specifies CASSKIRTGFSYEQYF.

Sample share makes this clone medium-sized. The V and J genes are TRBV2 and TRBJ1-2, with D perhaps TRBD1 (5 bases). The CDR3 has 15 residues. V lost 3 bases to trimming and J lost 0 bases, with 11 bases between them. Germline CDR1 and CDR2: SNHLY and FYNNEI. CDR3: CASSDTGIANYGYTF. The CDR3 nucleotides read TGTGCCAGCAGTGATACAGGCATCGCTAACTATGGCTACACCTTC.

The rearrangement links TRBV28 to TRBJ1-6, with 7 bases matching TRBD1. This CDR3 region has 18 residues. The germline V gene encodes CDR1 MDHEN and CDR2 SYDVKM. The trim removed 2 bases at V and 5 bases at J, leaving 12 bases unmatched. In nucleotides, the CDR3 is TGTGCCAGCAGTTTACGGGGGTTTCGGGACAGCAATAATTCACCCCTCCACTTT. Protein sequence: CASSLRGFRDSNNSPLHF. Looking up the rest from reference TRBV28 and TRBJ1-6 gives the full variable domain: DVKVTQSSRYLVKRTGEKVFLECVQDMDHENMFWYRQDPGLGLRLIYFSYDVKMKEKGDIPEGYSVSREKKERFSLILESASTNQTSMYLCASSLRGFRDSNNSPLHFGNGTRLTVT.

The genes are TRBV11-2 and TRBJ2-1; the D gene is possibly TRBD2 (6 bases). V dropped 2 bases and J dropped 1 base, with 9 bases sitting between them. Looked up from germline, CDR1 is SGHAT and CDR2 is FQNNGV. The CDR3 runs 15 residues. CDR3 protein: CASSLRRASYNEQFF. The CDR3 coding sequence is TGTGCCAGCAGCTTAAGGAGGGCATCCTACAATGAGCAGTTCTTC.